Following are 11 T cell receptor beta chains from one sample sequenced in a study of blood T cell repertoires in COVID-19 (dated by TCRdb to the early 2020s). The library was made by the immunoSEQ multiplex PCR assay. As stored in TCRdb, this immuneACCESS dataset retains in-frame rearrangements with V and J assigned. A fraction of the clones does not appear; measured against another copy, unresolved V genes explain less than half of the discrepancy, and the remainder lacks a known reason. The sample contains about 300,000 clones, more than 80% of them found a single time. The top ten clones comprise about 6% of the sample. Material for sequencing was peripheral blood. The receptors come from a man younger than 35 who had recovered from COVID-19.

V usage is TRBV7-2 and J usage is TRBJ2-7; TRBD1 matches 11 bases. The V gene's germline CDR1 is SGHTA and CDR2 FQGNSA. J gave up 0 bases and V 4 bases, and 2 bases lay outside the gene matches. The CDR3 is 15 amino acids. CDR3 residues: CASSSGQGASYEQYF. The CDR3 nucleotides read TGTGCCAGCAGCTCCGGACAGGGGGCCTCCTACGAGCAGTACTTC.

This clone was observed a handful of times. The chain is built from TRBV5-4 and TRBJ2-2, with a weak D call TRBD2 (5 bases). Deletions cut 6 bases from V and 5 bases from J, with 11 bases between. The CDR3 length is 13 residues. Germline values: CDR1 SGHNT, CDR2 YYREEE (reference sequence). CDR3 protein: CASNLGRTGELFF. The CDR3 region has the DNA TGTGCCAGCAACTTAGGGAGAACCGGGGAGCTGTTTTTT.

The V gene is TRBV5-1, the J gene TRBJ1-3; 7 bases align to TRBD1. The CDR3 is 15 residues long. With 4 bases clipped from V and 2 bases from J, the junction kept 6 bases outside the gene matches. The germline gives CDR1 SGHRS, CDR2 YFSETQ. In DNA, the CDR3 is TGCGCCAGCAGCCTCACAGGGGACCCTGGAAACACCATATATTTT. This sequence encodes CASSLTGDPGNTIYF.

V usage is TRBV20-1 and J usage is TRBJ2-3; D remains unclear. The CDR3 extends over 11 amino acids. V was trimmed by 6 bases and J by 2 bases, leaving 6 bases between them. Per germline, CDR1 DFQATT and CDR2 SNEGSKA (reference sequence). The CDR3 sequence is CSARFTDTQYF. CDR3 bases: TGCAGTGCGCGCTTCACAGATACGCAGTATTTT.

The rearrangement uses TRBV12-2 and TRBJ1-2. TRBV12-2 is given as a pseudogene. CDR3 size: 17 residues. The CDR3 sequence is CASRSGYAWGGDYGYTF. CDR3 coding DNA: TGTGCAAGTCGCTCAGGTTATGCATGGGGGGGAGACTATGGCTACACCTTC.

The J gene is TRBJ1-1, the V gene TRBV4-3; TRBD1 aligns across 10 bases. CDR1 and CDR2 from the germline V gene are LGHNA and YSLEER. Losses at the gene ends were 4 bases for V and 6 bases for J; bases not matched to a gene: 5. The CDR3 sequence is 14 residues long. CDR3 in DNA: TGCGCCAGCAGCCCGCACGGGACAGGGGCTGAAGCTTTCTTT. This codes for CASSPHGTGAEAFF.

V usage is TRBV6-5 and J usage is TRBJ2-2, with a possible D match to TRBD1 (6 bases). The CDR3 has 14 residues. Looked up from germline, CDR1 is MNHEY and CDR2 is SVGAGI. With 6 bases removed from V and 6 bases from J, the gap between germline ends came to 14 bases. The CDR3 nucleotides are TGTGCCAGCAGAGACAGGTCGTGGTCCGGGGAGCTGTTTTTT. The encoded protein is CASRDRSWSGELFF.

The CDR3 here is CASSHSGSFYNEQFF. The DNA of the CDR3 is TGTGCCAGTAGTCATAGCGGGAGCTTCTACAATGAGCAGTTCTTC. The chain combines TRBV19 with TRBJ2-1; TRBD2 aligns across 9 bases. From germline, CDR1 is LNHDA and CDR2 SQIVND (reference sequence). This CDR3 is built from 15 residues. Losses at the gene ends were 5 bases for V and 3 bases for J; bases not matched to a gene: 5.

The chain employs TRBV11-2 and TRBJ2-3; TRBD1 aligns across 8 bases. The CDR3 runs 14 residues. Looked up from germline, CDR1 is SGHAT and CDR2 is FQNNGV. The ends lost 6 bases at V and 3 bases at J; junction bases unmatched: 5. CDR3 DNA sequence: TGTGCCAGCAGTAGACAGGGGATGACAGATACGCAGTATTTT. This translates into CASSRQGMTDTQYF.

This clone appeared once. This chain uses TRBV11-1 with TRBJ2-1; weak D call: TRBD2 (5 bases). The CDR3 has 15 residues. V lost 6 bases and J 2 bases, leaving 14 bases between the germline ends. Per the germline V gene, CDR1 is SGHAT and CDR2 is FQDESV (reference sequence). The CDR3 DNA is TGTGCCAGCAGATCCCGGGCGGGTCCCTACAATGAGCAGTTCTTC. Translated, it gives CASRSRAGPYNEQFF.

The rearrangement uses TRBV19 and TRBJ1-2; TRBD1 matches at 9 bases. The CDR3 totals 16 residues. V was pared by 5 bases and J by 0 bases, with 7 bases of the junction left unmatched. Germline lookup yields CDR1 LNHDA and CDR2 SQIVND (reference sequence). This chain's CDR3 is CASSGGQGDSNYGYTF. CDR3 DNA: TGTGCCAGTAGTGGGGGACAGGGAGATTCTAACTATGGCTACACCTTC.